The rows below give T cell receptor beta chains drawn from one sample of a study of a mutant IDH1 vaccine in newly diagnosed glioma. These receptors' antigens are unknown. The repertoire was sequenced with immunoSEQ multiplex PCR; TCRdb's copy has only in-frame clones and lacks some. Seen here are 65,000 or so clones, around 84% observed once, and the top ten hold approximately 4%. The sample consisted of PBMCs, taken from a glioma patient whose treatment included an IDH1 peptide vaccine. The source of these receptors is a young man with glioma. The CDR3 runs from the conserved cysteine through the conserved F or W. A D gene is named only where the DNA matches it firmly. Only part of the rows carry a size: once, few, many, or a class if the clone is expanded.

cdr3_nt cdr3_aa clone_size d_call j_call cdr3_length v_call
TGTGCCAGCAGGGGCGCCGACGAAAAACTGTTTTTT CASRGADEKLFF . . TRBJ1-4 12 TRBV2
TGTGCCAGCAGCTTAAACGTACAGGGGGCTAGTGGTGAAAAACTGTTTTTT CASSLNVQGASGEKLFF . TRBD1 TRBJ1-4 17 TRBV11-2
TGCGCCAGCAGCTTGGGAGGACCGTTATACAATGAGCAGTTCTTC CASSLGGPLYNEQFF once . TRBJ2-1 15 TRBV5-1
TGTGCCAGCAGCTTGCGACGGACAGCTAATAACTATGGCTACACCTTC CASSLRRTANNYGYTF . . TRBJ1-2 16 TRBV5-6
TGTGCCAGCAGCCCTGAACAGGGCTCCTACGAGCAGTACTTC CASSPEQGSYEQYF . . TRBJ2-7 14 TRBV7-6
TGTGCCAGCCGAACTGGGGTCGCCTACGAGCAGTACTTC CASRTGVAYEQYF . . TRBJ2-7 13 TRBV7-9
TGTGCCAGCAGCTATGGGGGGCCCCAAGAGACCCAGTACTTC CASSYGGPQETQYF . . TRBJ2-5 14 TRBV7-8
TGTGCCAGCAGCAGAGACTGGAGCTCCACAGATACGCAGTATTTT CASSRDWSSTDTQYF . . TRBJ2-3 15 TRBV5-4
TGCGCCAGCAGCTTGACGGGGTCGGGGAACACTGAAGCTTTCTTT CASSLTGSGNTEAFF . . TRBJ1-1 15 TRBV5-1
TGTGCCAGCAGCTCACGGGATAATCAGCCCCAGCATTTT CASSSRDNQPQHF . . TRBJ1-5 13 TRBV7-9
TGCGCCAGCAGCTCGGGACAGATAGCAACTAATGAAAAACTGTTTTTT CASSSGQIATNEKLFF . TRBD1 TRBJ1-4 16 TRBV5-1
TGTGCCAGCAGCTCCGACACGGGATACGATGAAAAACTGTTTTTT CASSSDTGYDEKLFF . . TRBJ1-4 15 TRBV5-6
TGTGCCAGCAGCTTAGACCGAAGCCATAACAATGAGCAGTTCTTC CASSLDRSHNNEQFF . . TRBJ2-1 15 TRBV7-7
TGTGCCAGCAGCTTGAAGGCGACACCTTACAATGAGCAGTTCTTC CASSLKATPYNEQFF . . TRBJ2-1 15 TRBV5-4
TGTGCCAGCAGCGTAGGTTTGGGGGGTACTGAAGCTTTCTTT CASSVGLGGTEAFF . . TRBJ1-1 14 TRBV9
TGTGCCAGCACGCGGCAGGGGTTTGGAGAGACCCAGTACTTC CASTRQGFGETQYF once . TRBJ2-5 14 TRBV6-1
TGTGCCAGCAGCTTGGGCGCGGCCACTGAAGCTTTCTTT CASSLGAATEAFF . . TRBJ1-1 13 TRBV5-4
TGTGCCAGCAGCTTACTACAGGGAACCTTCTTAGGCTACACCTTC CASSLLQGTFLGYTF . . TRBJ1-2 15 TRBV5-6
TGCGCCAGCAGCACCGACGGGAGGGAAAAACTGTTTTTT CASSTDGREKLFF . . TRBJ1-4 13 TRBV5-1
TGTGCTAGTGGTTTGGACAGGGGGCAAGAAGGCTACACCTTC CASGLDRGQEGYTF . TRBD1 TRBJ1-2 14 TRBV12-5
TGTGCCAGCAGTCCTTTCAAAACAGGGGGCGAGTTTACGACCTTC CASSPFKTGGEFTTF . TRBD1 TRBJ1-2 15 TRBV6-1
TGTGCCAGCAGCCTACCGGGACAGGGGGACACCGGGGAGCTGTTTTTT CASSLPGQGDTGELFF . TRBD1 TRBJ2-2 16 TRBV13
TGTGCCAGCAGCCAAAAGACGGGGGGAGGAACTGAAGCTTTCTTT CASSQKTGGGTEAFF few . TRBJ1-1 15 TRBV4-2
TGTGCCAGCAGTCGCCTTCGGGGGGGCAGCGGATTCGGGAACACTGAAGCTTTCTTT CASSRLRGGSGFGNTEAFF . . TRBJ1-1 19 TRBV7-9
TGTGCCAGCAGCTTAGATCGGACAGGGAAGAACTATGGCTACACCTTC CASSLDRTGKNYGYTF . TRBD1 TRBJ1-2 16 TRBV11-2
TGTGCTAGTGGTTCTCTAGTGGGTGGCTACACCTTC CASGSLVGGYTF . . TRBJ1-2 12 TRBV12-5
TGTGCCAGCAGCTTAAAACGGGGGGGCCGGAATGAGCAGTTCTTC CASSLKRGGRNEQFF . TRBD2 TRBJ2-1 15 TRBV4-2
TGTGCCACCAGCAGAGATTGGGGGGATAATGAAAAACTGTTTTTT CATSRDWGDNEKLFF . . TRBJ1-4 15 TRBV15
TGTGCCAGCAGCTTGGCAACGACAGGTTCATTAGGCACAGATACGCAGTATTTT CASSLATTGSLGTDTQYF . . TRBJ2-3 18 TRBV5-5
TGTGCCAGCAGCTTAGTCCTCTCGTCGGAGGAGACCCAGTACTTC CASSLVLSSEETQYF once . TRBJ2-5 15 TRBV7-2
TGTGCCAGCAGACGGGACCCGGTCTCCTACAATGAGCAGTTCTTC CASRRDPVSYNEQFF . . TRBJ2-1 15 TRBV6-5
TGCGCCAGCAGCCAAGGAAGGGTAGGGACCGGGATAAAGCAGCCCCAGCATTTT CASSQGRVGTGIKQPQHF . . TRBJ1-5 18 TRBV4-1
TGCGCCAGCAGCCAAGATGGCGGGGGGGCCTACAATGAGCAGTTCTTC CASSQDGGGAYNEQFF once TRBD2 TRBJ2-1 16 TRBV4-1
TGTGCCAGTAGTACCCGAGGGGGTGAAAAACTGTTTTTT CASSTRGGEKLFF . . TRBJ1-4 13 TRBV19
TGTGCCAGCAGTTTTACGACAGGGGGCTGGGAAAAACTGTTTTTT CASSFTTGGWEKLFF . TRBD1 TRBJ1-4 15 TRBV27